The rows below give T cell receptor beta chains drawn from one sample of a study of blood T cell repertoires in COVID-19. Assay: immunoSEQ multiplex PCR; the TCRdb copy retains only in-frame clones and omits some. The sample lists 200,000 to 300,000 clones; about 85% were seen once. The source material was peripheral blood. These receptors all stem from a woman aged 60-75 years with active or convalescent COVID-19. Each CDR3 is given with its conserved first and last residue. D genes are given only for firm matches. Size is stated for part of the rows, as once, few or many counts, or as a class when the clone is expanded.

length	J	D	size	V	CDR3	DNA
15	TRBJ1-6	.	.	TRBV7-2	CASSLGVTTNSPLHF	TGTGCCAGCAGCTTAGGAGTCACCACTAATTCACCCCTCCACTTT
16	TRBJ2-7	TRBD2	.	TRBV11-2	CASSLGVSGRANEQYF	TGTGCCAGCAGCTTAGGGGTTAGCGGGAGGGCAAACGAGCAGTACTTC
13	TRBJ1-1	TRBD1	.	TRBV3-1/TRBV3-2	CASSRQGATEAFF	TGTGCCAGCAGCCGACAGGGGGCCACTGAAGCTTTCTTT
15	TRBJ2-3	.	.	TRBV7-8	CASTVGDLGTDTQYF	TGTGCCAGCACGGTGGGAGATCTAGGCACAGATACGCAGTATTTT
13	TRBJ1-1	.	few	TRBV7-9	CASSHGGAGEAFF	TGTGCCAGCAGCCACGGGGGGGCGGGAGAAGCTTTCTTT
16	TRBJ1-2	.	.	TRBV27	CASSRTNRETGYGYTF	TGTGCCAGCAGTCGTACAAACAGGGAAACTGGCTATGGCTACACCTTC
15	TRBJ2-5	.	.	TRBV24-1	CATSDLRATVETQYF	TGTGCCACCAGTGATTTGCGAGCGACGGTAGAGACCCAGTACTTC
15	TRBJ1-2	.	few	TRBV28	CASDRRRRQNYGYTF	TGTGCCAGCGATCGGCGGAGGAGACAAAACTATGGCTACACCTTC
15	TRBJ2-7	.	once	TRBV5-1	CASSSLEGDSYEQYF	TGCGCCAGCAGTTCGCTAGAGGGGGACTCCTACGAGCAGTACTTC
17	TRBJ2-5	.	.	TRBV7-6	CASSLGRGRGIEETQYF	TGTGCCAGCAGCTTAGGTCGTGGTCGCGGGATTGAAGAGACCCAGTACTTC
16	TRBJ2-1	.	.	TRBV9	CASSPTMGWGEGEQFF	TGTGCCAGCAGCCCTACCATGGGGTGGGGGGAAGGTGAGCAGTTCTTC
15	TRBJ2-1	TRBD2	.	TRBV15	CATSRWTSGHNEQFF	TGTGCCACCAGCAGATGGACTAGCGGTCACAATGAGCAGTTCTTC
13	TRBJ2-7	TRBD2	few	TRBV29-1	CSVGTSGSLEQYF	TGCAGCGTCGGGACTAGCGGGAGTCTCGAGCAGTACTTC
15	TRBJ1-2	.	.	TRBV6-6	CASSYRGGTNYGYTF	TGTGCCAGCAGTTACCGGGGGGGAACGAACTATGGCTACACCTTC
16	TRBJ2-2	.	.	TRBV7-2	CASTLRGGTNTGELFF	TGTGCCAGCACCTTAAGAGGGGGTACGAACACCGGGGAGCTGTTTTTT
13	TRBJ1-1	TRBD1	few	TRBV5-1	CASSLEGTGGAFF	TGCGCCAGCAGCTTGGAAGGGACAGGCGGGGCTTTCTTT
16	TRBJ2-7	TRBD1	.	TRBV25-1	CASAPTQGALAYEQYF	TGTGCCAGCGCTCCCACACAGGGGGCTTTAGCCTACGAGCAGTACTTC
16	TRBJ2-1	TRBD2	.	TRBV11-3	CASSDPRLAAYNEQFF	TGTGCCAGCAGCGATCCTAGACTAGCTGCCTACAATGAGCAGTTCTTC
15	TRBJ1-1	.	.	TRBV7-2	CASSLALIGGTEAFF	TGTGCCAGCAGCTTAGCATTGATAGGGGGCACTGAAGCTTTCTTT
14	TRBJ2-2	.	.	TRBV9	CASSVNPWGWELFF	TGTGCCAGCAGCGTAAACCCCTGGGGCTGGGAGCTGTTTTTT
17	TRBJ1-2	.	.	TRBV19	CASSIWTRGSSNYGYTF	TGTGCCAGTAGTATTTGGACGCGGGGATCCTCTAACTATGGCTACACCTTC
12	TRBJ2-7	.	.	TRBV6-1	CASSEVVVEQYF	TGTGCCAGCAGTGAAGTCGTAGTCGAGCAGTACTTC
17	TRBJ2-1	.	.	TRBV10-3	CAISDTRQGRGMYEQFF	TGTGCCATCAGTGACACACGTCAGGGGAGGGGAATGTATGAGCAGTTCTTC
13	TRBJ1-1	.	.	TRBV6-5	CASSPRWNTEAFF	TGTGCCAGCAGTCCCCGGTGGAACACTGAAGCTTTCTTT
14	TRBJ2-3	.	.	TRBV2	CAMSSDPSTDTQYF	TGTGCCATGTCGAGCGACCCTAGCACAGATACGCAGTATTTT
17	TRBJ1-1	.	.	TRBV4-1	CASSPLGVRGRDTEAFF	TGCGCCAGCAGCCCCCTAGGTGTGCGGGGCCGGGACACTGAAGCTTTCTTT
11	TRBJ1-1	.	.	TRBV2	CAIGRGFEAFF	TGTGCTATCGGTCGGGGATTTGAAGCTTTCTTT
20	TRBJ2-2	TRBD1	.	TRBV27	CASSLWGGTGLVKAYGELFF	TGTGCCAGCAGTTTGTGGGGAGGGACAGGGCTCGTGAAAGCCTACGGGGAGCTGTTTTTT
15	TRBJ2-6	.	.	TRBV29-1	CSVEGTNAGANVLTF	TGCAGCGTTGAAGGAACAAATGCCGGGGCCAACGTCCTGACTTTC
15	TRBJ2-1	.	.	TRBV3-1/TRBV3-2	CASSPFAGSYNEQFF	TGTGCCAGCAGCCCGTTTGCGGGGTCCTACAATGAGCAGTTCTTC
15	TRBJ1-5	.	.	TRBV28	CASSLRGGSNQPQHF	TGTGCCAGCAGTTTGCGGGGAGGAAGCAATCAGCCCCAGCATTTT
12	TRBJ2-7	.	few	TRBV7-6	CASSLSSYEQYF	TGTGCCAGCAGCTTGAGCTCCTACGAGCAGTACTTC
15	TRBJ2-6	.	.	TRBV11-2	CASSLVQGGANVLTF	TGTGCCAGCAGCTTAGTTCAGGGGGGGGCCAACGTCCTGACTTTC
15	TRBJ1-5	.	.	TRBV19	CASNHIQDGNQPQHF	TGTGCCAGTAACCATATACAGGACGGCAATCAGCCCCAGCATTTT
20	TRBJ2-2	TRBD2	.	TRBV7-8	CASSQRTDKTSGGAFGELFF	TGTGCCAGCAGCCAGCGGACGGATAAGACTAGCGGGGGGGCATTCGGGGAGCTGTTTTTT
13	TRBJ2-5	.	.	TRBV5-4	CASSPILQETQYF	TGTGCCAGCAGCCCTATTCTCCAAGAGACCCAGTACTTC
16	TRBJ2-1	.	.	TRBV19	CASSEPRSGSYNEQFF	TGTGCCAGTAGTGAGCCCCGAAGCGGGTCCTACAATGAGCAGTTCTTC
14	TRBJ2-3	.	once	TRBV6-5	CASSHLQGEDTQYF	TGTGCCAGCAGTCACTTGCAGGGTGAAGATACGCAGTATTTT
14	TRBJ1-1	TRBD1	once	TRBV10-3	CAIRATGGDTEAFF	TGTGCCATCAGGGCAACAGGGGGAGACACTGAAGCTTTCTTT
12	TRBJ1-5	.	.	TRBV7-3	CASRPVRQPQHF	TGTGCCAGCAGACCGGTCAGGCAGCCCCAGCATTTT
14	TRBJ1-2	.	.	TRBV2	CASSEYGRDYGYTF	TGTGCCAGCAGTGAATACGGCAGGGACTATGGCTACACCTTC
15	TRBJ2-1	TRBD2	.	TRBV10-3	CAISGLAGTYNEQFF	TGTGCCATCAGCGGACTAGCGGGGACCTACAATGAGCAGTTCTTC
16	TRBJ2-1	TRBD2	.	TRBV4-1	CASSHWSLAGDNEQFF	TGCGCCAGCAGCCACTGGAGTCTAGCGGGAGATAATGAGCAGTTCTTC
16	TRBJ1-1	.	.	TRBV11-2	CASSLLRSGMNTEAFF	TGTGCCAGCAGCCTTTTAAGGAGCGGGATGAACACTGAAGCTTTCTTT
16	TRBJ2-5	TRBD2	.	TRBV19	CATRRSGGAFGETQYF	TGTGCCACCCGACGTAGCGGGGGGGCCTTTGGAGAGACCCAGTACTTC
14	TRBJ2-7	.	.	TRBV10-3	CAISESARAYEQYF	TGTGCCATCAGTGAGTCTGCGCGGGCCTACGAGCAGTACTTC